This is a list of T cell receptor beta chains from one sample in a study of shared clonotypes between healthy human individuals. Using immunoSEQ multiplex PCR, the repertoire was profiled, and TCRdb retains in-frame clones only, with some absent. The repertoire holds millions of clones, with about 94% as singletons. The specimen sequenced was naive CD8+ T cells sorted from blood. The receptors here all came from a man aged 18 to 29 in good health. CDR3s include the opening cysteine and the closing phenylalanine or tryptophan. A D gene is named only where the DNA matches it firmly. For some rows the clone size is stated as once, few or many, or as a class when expanded; others skip it.

d_gene: .
v_gene: TRBV7-2
abundance: .
j_gene: TRBJ2-2
CDR3aa: CASSLVVAGELFF
CDR3nt: TGTGCCAGCAGCTTAGTGGTGGCCGGGGAGCTGTTTTTT

d_gene: .
v_gene: TRBV6-1
abundance: .
j_gene: TRBJ1-6
CDR3aa: CASSEEGRSYNSPLHF
CDR3nt: TGTGCCAGCAGTGAGGAGGGCAGAAGCTATAATTCACCCCTCCACTTT

d_gene: .
v_gene: TRBV13
abundance: .
j_gene: TRBJ1-1
CDR3aa: CASSLVGPTNTEAFF
CDR3nt: TGTGCCAGCAGCTTAGTTGGGCCAACGAACACTGAAGCTTTCTTT

d_gene: .
v_gene: TRBV7-9
abundance: .
j_gene: TRBJ1-1
CDR3aa: CASSSIYSAEAFF
CDR3nt: TGTGCCAGCAGCTCGATATATTCAGCTGAAGCTTTCTTT

d_gene: .
v_gene: TRBV13
abundance: .
j_gene: TRBJ2-7
CDR3aa: CASSLGLGDYEQYF
CDR3nt: TGTGCCAGCAGCTTAGGCTTAGGGGACTACGAGCAGTACTTC

d_gene: TRBD2
v_gene: TRBV2
abundance: .
j_gene: TRBJ2-1
CDR3aa: CASVAGGAERGNEQFF
CDR3nt: TGTGCCAGCGTGGCCGGGGGGGCCGAAAGAGGCAATGAGCAGTTCTTC

d_gene: .
v_gene: TRBV5-4
abundance: once
j_gene: TRBJ1-2
CDR3aa: CASSWGYGYTF
CDR3nt: TGTGCCAGCAGCTGGGGGTATGGCTACACCTTC

d_gene: TRBD1
v_gene: TRBV6-5
abundance: .
j_gene: TRBJ1-1
CDR3aa: CASTQRTGGTEAFF
CDR3nt: TGTGCCAGCACACAACGGACAGGGGGCACTGAAGCTTTCTTT

d_gene: TRBD1
v_gene: TRBV27
abundance: .
j_gene: TRBJ1-4
CDR3aa: CASSLAAGGVEKLFF
CDR3nt: TGTGCCAGCAGTTTAGCGGCAGGGGGAGTCGAAAAACTGTTTTTT

d_gene: TRBD2
v_gene: TRBV9
abundance: .
j_gene: TRBJ2-2
CDR3aa: CASSVGLAGYSGELFF
CDR3nt: TGTGCCAGCAGCGTAGGACTAGCGGGATATTCCGGGGAGCTGTTTTTT

d_gene: .
v_gene: TRBV30
abundance: few
j_gene: TRBJ1-5
CDR3aa: CAWSVGQGRQPQHF
CDR3nt: TGTGCCTGGAGTGTGGGCCAGGGGCGTCAGCCCCAGCATTTT

d_gene: TRBD2
v_gene: TRBV27
abundance: .
j_gene: TRBJ2-1
CDR3aa: CASSEGLAGVEQFF
CDR3nt: TGTGCCAGCAGTGAGGGACTAGCGGGGGTTGAGCAGTTCTTC

d_gene: .
v_gene: TRBV7-2
abundance: .
j_gene: TRBJ2-7
CDR3aa: CASSLGEYEQYF
CDR3nt: TGTGCCAGCAGCCTTGGAGAGTACGAGCAGTACTTC

d_gene: TRBD2
v_gene: TRBV7-9
abundance: once
j_gene: TRBJ2-1
CDR3aa: CASSDGGSRGNEQFF
CDR3nt: TGTGCCAGCAGCGACGGCGGGAGTAGAGGGAATGAGCAGTTCTTC

d_gene: .
v_gene: TRBV10-3
abundance: .
j_gene: TRBJ2-7
CDR3aa: CAITEDSYSYEQYF
CDR3nt: TGTGCCATCACCGAGGACAGCTACTCCTACGAGCAGTACTTC

d_gene: TRBD1
v_gene: TRBV19
abundance: .
j_gene: TRBJ2-1
CDR3aa: CASTGTGYNEQFF
CDR3nt: TGTGCCAGTACCGGGACAGGCTACAATGAGCAGTTCTTC

d_gene: TRBD2
v_gene: TRBV4-1
abundance: .
j_gene: TRBJ2-7
CDR3aa: CASSQLLAGAHEQYF
CDR3nt: TGCGCCAGCAGCCAACTTCTAGCGGGAGCCCACGAGCAGTACTTC

d_gene: .
v_gene: TRBV5-6
abundance: .
j_gene: TRBJ2-7
CDR3aa: CASSLGEPYEQYF
CDR3nt: TGTGCCAGCAGCTTGGGGGAACCCTACGAGCAGTACTTC

d_gene: .
v_gene: TRBV11-3
abundance: .
j_gene: TRBJ2-5
CDR3aa: CASSFVHQETQYF
CDR3nt: TGTGCCAGCAGCTTTGTCCACCAAGAGACCCAGTACTTC

d_gene: .
v_gene: TRBV10-3
abundance: once
j_gene: TRBJ2-7
CDR3aa: CASHGENNYEQYF
CDR3nt: TGTGCCAGCCACGGGGAAAACAACTACGAGCAGTACTTC

d_gene: .
v_gene: TRBV15
abundance: .
j_gene: TRBJ1-2
CDR3aa: CATSMGTDYGYTF
CDR3nt: TGTGCCACCAGCATGGGGACGGACTATGGCTACACCTTC

d_gene: TRBD2
v_gene: TRBV15
abundance: .
j_gene: TRBJ2-7
CDR3aa: CATSETGTSGNQYF
CDR3nt: TGTGCCACCAGCGAAACCGGGACTAGCGGGAATCAGTACTTC

d_gene: TRBD1
v_gene: TRBV2
abundance: .
j_gene: TRBJ2-5
CDR3aa: CASSEGGTGGWETQYF
CDR3nt: TGTGCCAGCAGTGAAGGAGGGACAGGGGGCTGGGAGACCCAGTACTTC

d_gene: TRBD1
v_gene: TRBV27
abundance: once
j_gene: TRBJ2-7
CDR3aa: CASSLSFGTGRGGEQYF
CDR3nt: TGTGCCAGCAGTTTATCCTTCGGGACAGGGAGGGGCGGCGAGCAGTACTTC

d_gene: .
v_gene: TRBV10-1
abundance: few
j_gene: TRBJ1-2
CDR3aa: CASRGRHYGYTF
CDR3nt: TGCGCCAGCCGCGGCAGGCACTATGGCTACACCTTC

d_gene: TRBD1
v_gene: TRBV28
abundance: .
j_gene: TRBJ2-3
CDR3aa: CASSFSPAGTGGPTDTQYF
CDR3nt: TGTGCCAGCAGTTTTAGCCCCGCTGGGACAGGGGGACCCACAGATACGCAGTATTTT

d_gene: TRBD2
v_gene: TRBV29-1
abundance: once
j_gene: TRBJ2-3
CDR3aa: CSVDGGRDDTQYF
CDR3nt: TGCAGCGTTGATGGCGGGAGGGATGATACGCAGTATTTT

d_gene: .
v_gene: TRBV7-9
abundance: .
j_gene: TRBJ2-7
CDR3aa: CASSLVMGNEQYF
CDR3nt: TGTGCCAGCAGCTTGGTAATGGGGAACGAGCAGTACTTC

d_gene: .
v_gene: TRBV13
abundance: .
j_gene: TRBJ1-4
CDR3aa: CASSFNSNEKLFF
CDR3nt: TGTGCCAGCAGCTTCAACAGTAATGAAAAACTGTTTTTT

d_gene: TRBD1
v_gene: TRBV7-3
abundance: .
j_gene: TRBJ2-7
CDR3aa: CASSRTGGDEQYF
CDR3nt: TGTGCCAGCAGCCGGACAGGGGGCGACGAGCAGTACTTC

d_gene: TRBD1
v_gene: TRBV5-8
abundance: .
j_gene: TRBJ1-2
CDR3aa: CASSQGQGNYGYTF
CDR3nt: TGTGCCAGCAGCCAGGGACAGGGCAACTATGGCTACACCTTC

d_gene: .
v_gene: TRBV23-1
abundance: .
j_gene: TRBJ2-7
CDR3aa: CASSQEEALSSYEQYF
CDR3nt: TGCGCCAGCAGTCAGGAGGAGGCCCTAAGCTCCTACGAGCAGTACTTC

d_gene: .
v_gene: TRBV11-2
abundance: .
j_gene: TRBJ2-1
CDR3aa: CASSRGNEQFF
CDR3nt: TGTGCCAGCAGCAGGGGAAATGAGCAGTTCTTC

d_gene: TRBD2
v_gene: TRBV19
abundance: .
j_gene: TRBJ2-3
CDR3aa: CASSIVWGSGAYTDTQYF
CDR3nt: TGTGCCAGTAGTATAGTTTGGGGTAGCGGGGCTTACACAGATACGCAGTATTTT

d_gene: .
v_gene: TRBV11-2
abundance: .
j_gene: TRBJ2-7
CDR3aa: CASSLPPWAVSYEQYF
CDR3nt: TGTGCCAGCAGCTTACCTCCTTGGGCAGTTTCCTACGAGCAGTACTTC

d_gene: TRBD1
v_gene: TRBV4-1
abundance: .
j_gene: TRBJ2-7
CDR3aa: CASSQGDRTREQYF
CDR3nt: TGCGCCAGCAGCCAGGGGGACAGGACTCGCGAGCAGTACTTC

d_gene: .
v_gene: TRBV28
abundance: .
j_gene: TRBJ1-2
CDR3aa: CASSFSHGVGVHGYTF
CDR3nt: TGTGCCAGCAGTTTTTCCCATGGGGTGGGCGTCCATGGCTACACCTTC

d_gene: TRBD2
v_gene: TRBV19
abundance: .
j_gene: TRBJ2-2
CDR3aa: CASSQGLAEESTGELFF
CDR3nt: TGTGCCAGTAGTCAAGGACTAGCGGAGGAGAGCACCGGGGAGCTGTTTTTT

d_gene: .
v_gene: TRBV11-2
abundance: .
j_gene: TRBJ2-7
CDR3aa: CASSLDPIYEQYF
CDR3nt: TGTGCCAGCAGCTTAGATCCAATCTACGAGCAGTACTTC

d_gene: .
v_gene: TRBV7-8
abundance: .
j_gene: TRBJ2-2
CDR3aa: CASSLGGLYTGELFF
CDR3nt: TGTGCCAGCAGCTTAGGAGGACTCTACACCGGGGAGCTGTTTTTT

d_gene: .
v_gene: TRBV2
abundance: once
j_gene: TRBJ2-7
CDR3aa: CASSATRQPTYEQYF
CDR3nt: TGTGCCAGCAGTGCAACCCGGCAGCCCACCTACGAGCAGTACTTC

d_gene: TRBD1
v_gene: TRBV11-2
abundance: .
j_gene: TRBJ1-2
CDR3aa: CASSPVTGGGDDYGYTF
CDR3nt: TGTGCCAGCAGCCCCGTGACAGGGGGCGGAGACGACTATGGCTACACCTTC

d_gene: .
v_gene: TRBV7-3
abundance: .
j_gene: TRBJ1-2
CDR3aa: CASSLAGSYYGYTF
CDR3nt: TGTGCCAGCAGCTTAGCCGGCAGCTACTATGGCTACACCTTC

d_gene: TRBD1
v_gene: TRBV4-1
abundance: .
j_gene: TRBJ2-7
CDR3aa: CASSQVGTGRTYEQYF
CDR3nt: TGCGCCAGCAGCCAAGTAGGGACAGGGAGGACCTACGAGCAGTACTTC

d_gene: .
v_gene: TRBV30
abundance: .
j_gene: TRBJ2-2
CDR3aa: CAWSVVGTGELFF
CDR3nt: TGTGCCTGGAGTGTAGTAGGGACCGGGGAGCTGTTTTTT

d_gene: TRBD1
v_gene: TRBV7-6
abundance: .
j_gene: TRBJ1-1
CDR3aa: CATSVTGITEAFF
CDR3nt: TGTGCCACGTCCGTGACAGGGATCACTGAAGCTTTCTTT

d_gene: .
v_gene: TRBV5-6
abundance: .
j_gene: TRBJ1-4
CDR3aa: CASSLGGTLNEKLFF
CDR3nt: TGTGCCAGCAGCTTGGGAGGGACCTTAAACGAAAAACTGTTTTTT

d_gene: .
v_gene: TRBV2
abundance: .
j_gene: TRBJ2-2
CDR3aa: CASSRVTPNGELFF
CDR3nt: TGTGCCAGCAGTCGGGTTACGCCCAACGGGGAGCTGTTTTTT

d_gene: .
v_gene: TRBV27
abundance: .
j_gene: TRBJ2-7
CDR3aa: CASSLAPRGDYEQYF
CDR3nt: TGTGCCAGCAGTTTAGCCCCCAGGGGCGATTACGAGCAGTACTTC

d_gene: .
v_gene: TRBV4-3
abundance: .
j_gene: TRBJ2-7
CDR3aa: CASSQTRDRAFEQYF
CDR3nt: TGCGCCAGCAGCCAAACCAGGGATCGCGCGTTTGAGCAGTACTTC

d_gene: .
v_gene: TRBV30
abundance: .
j_gene: TRBJ1-1
CDR3aa: CAWSQGISGTEAFF
CDR3nt: TGTGCCTGGAGTCAGGGTATATCAGGCACTGAAGCTTTCTTT

d_gene: TRBD2
v_gene: TRBV27
abundance: .
j_gene: TRBJ2-5
CDR3aa: CASSPGLAAGETQYF
CDR3nt: TGTGCCAGCAGTCCGGGACTAGCGGCGGGGGAGACCCAGTACTTC

d_gene: .
v_gene: TRBV15
abundance: .
j_gene: TRBJ1-5
CDR3aa: CATSRRGSFQPQHF
CDR3nt: TGTGCCACCAGCAGGAGAGGAAGCTTTCAGCCCCAGCATTTT

d_gene: TRBD1
v_gene: TRBV7-9
abundance: .
j_gene: TRBJ1-2
CDR3aa: CATKAGTGVVSTYGYTF
CDR3nt: TGTGCCACCAAGGCCGGGACAGGGGTTGTTAGCACGTATGGCTACACCTTC

d_gene: TRBD1
v_gene: TRBV7-9
abundance: .
j_gene: TRBJ2-7
CDR3aa: CASSAGTGDPYEQYF
CDR3nt: TGTGCCAGCAGCGCCGGGACAGGGGACCCCTACGAGCAGTACTTC